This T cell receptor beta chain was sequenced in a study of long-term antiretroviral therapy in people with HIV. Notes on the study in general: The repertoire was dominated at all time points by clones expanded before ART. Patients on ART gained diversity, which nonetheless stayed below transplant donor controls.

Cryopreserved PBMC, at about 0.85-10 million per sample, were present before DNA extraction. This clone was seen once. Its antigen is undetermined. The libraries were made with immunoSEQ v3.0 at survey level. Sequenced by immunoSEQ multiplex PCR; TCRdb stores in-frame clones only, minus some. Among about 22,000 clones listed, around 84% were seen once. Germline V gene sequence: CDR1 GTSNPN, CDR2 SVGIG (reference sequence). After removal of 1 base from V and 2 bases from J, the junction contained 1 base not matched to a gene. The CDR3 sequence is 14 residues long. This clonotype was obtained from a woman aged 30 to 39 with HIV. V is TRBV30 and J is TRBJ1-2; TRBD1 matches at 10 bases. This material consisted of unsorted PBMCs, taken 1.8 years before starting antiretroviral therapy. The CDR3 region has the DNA TGTGCCTGGAGTGCGGGACAGGGGAACTATGGCTACACCTTC. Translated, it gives CAWSAGQGNYGYTF.